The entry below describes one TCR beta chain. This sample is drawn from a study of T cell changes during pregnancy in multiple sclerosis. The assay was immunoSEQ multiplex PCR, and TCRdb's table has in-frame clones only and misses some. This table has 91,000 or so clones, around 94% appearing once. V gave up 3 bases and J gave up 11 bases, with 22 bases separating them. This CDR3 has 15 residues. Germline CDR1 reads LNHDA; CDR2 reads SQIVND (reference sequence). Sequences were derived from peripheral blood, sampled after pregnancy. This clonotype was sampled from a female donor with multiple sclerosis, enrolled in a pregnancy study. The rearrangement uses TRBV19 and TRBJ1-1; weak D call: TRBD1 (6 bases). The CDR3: CASSMGLTGRTWAFF. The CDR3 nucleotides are TGTGCCAGTAGTATGGGACTAACAGGGAGAACATGGGCTTTCTTT.